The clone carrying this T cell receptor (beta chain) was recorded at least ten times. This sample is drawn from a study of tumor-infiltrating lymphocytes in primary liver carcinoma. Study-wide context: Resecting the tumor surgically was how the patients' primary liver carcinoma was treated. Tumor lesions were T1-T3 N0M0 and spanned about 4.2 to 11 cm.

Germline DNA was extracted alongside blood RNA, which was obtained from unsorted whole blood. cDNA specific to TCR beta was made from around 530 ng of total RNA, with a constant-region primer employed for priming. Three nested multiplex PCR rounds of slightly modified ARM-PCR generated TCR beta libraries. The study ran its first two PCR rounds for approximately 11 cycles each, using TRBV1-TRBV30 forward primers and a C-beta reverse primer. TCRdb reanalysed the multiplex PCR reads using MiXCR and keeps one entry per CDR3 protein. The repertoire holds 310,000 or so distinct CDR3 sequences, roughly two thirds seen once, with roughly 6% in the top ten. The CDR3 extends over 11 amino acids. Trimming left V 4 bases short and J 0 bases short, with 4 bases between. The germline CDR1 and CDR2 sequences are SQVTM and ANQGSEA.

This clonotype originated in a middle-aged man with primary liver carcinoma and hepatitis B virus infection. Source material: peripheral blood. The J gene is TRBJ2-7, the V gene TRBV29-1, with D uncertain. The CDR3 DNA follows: TGCAGCGTTGTGGTCTCCTACGAGCAGTACTTC. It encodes CSVVVSYEQYF.